Each of the 13 T cell receptor beta chains below was sequenced from the same sample in a study of blood T cell repertoires in COVID-19. Profiling relied on immunoSEQ multiplex PCR, and the TCRdb table lists in-frame clones only, not all of them. The sample holds a few hundred thousand clones; around 84% are singletons and the top ten take about 10%. Sequenced sample: peripheral blood. These receptors all stem from a woman of 80 years or more with COVID-19, enrolled during active disease.

The chain has TRBV5-1 and TRBJ1-2; a weak D match, TRBD1 (6 bases). The germline V gene encodes CDR1 SGHRS and CDR2 YFSETQ. V lost 2 bases, J lost 8 bases, and 19 bases lay in between. This CDR3 has 15 amino acids. The CDR3: CASSLALTGIGGYTF. Here the CDR3 DNA reads TGCGCCAGCAGCTTAGCACTCACAGGGATTGGAGGCTACACCTTC.

This clone is a singleton in its sample. The J gene is TRBJ2-2, the V gene TRBV14; the match to TRBD2 covers 14 bases. The CDR3 has 19 amino acids. Germline V CDR1 and CDR2: SGHDN, FVKESK. V shed 0 bases and J 4 bases; nucleotides not matched to a gene: 7. DNA of the CDR3: TGTGCCAGCAGCCAAGATCCACCCGGGACTAGCGGGGGCACCGGGGAGCTGTTTTTT. Protein product: CASSQDPPGTSGGTGELFF.

The CDR3 is CASSLDSGISSYEQYF. The CDR3 bases are TGTGCCAGCAGCTTGGATTCAGGTATTTCCTCCTACGAGCAGTACTTC. The chain uses TRBV5-4 and TRBJ2-7; unclear D gene. CDR3 length equals 16 residues. The ends were cut back, 0 bases at V and 0 bases at J, with 13 bases in the middle. Germline V lookup: CDR1 SGHNT, CDR2 YYREEE (reference sequence).

Here the CDR3 DNA reads TGTGCCAGCAGTTACTCAAGGTGGGGGGACACTGAAGCTTTCTTT. It is translated as CASSYSRWGDTEAFF. The chain links TRBV6-5 to TRBJ1-1; D might be TRBD1 (5 bases). The CDR3 has 15 residues. V dropped 0 bases and J dropped 3 bases, with 11 bases sitting between them. CDR1 is MNHEY, CDR2 SVGAGI, per germline.

The table lists this clone with a few counts. The genes are TRBV10-3 and TRBJ1-2, with 7 bases matching TRBD1. Germline V CDR1 and CDR2: ENHRY, SYGVKD. This CDR3 is built from 12 residues. J was trimmed by 5 bases and V by 7 bases; bases with no gene match: 4. The CDR3 reads CAITSDRYGYTF. In DNA form, the CDR3 reads TGTGCCATCACCTCGGACAGGTATGGCTACACCTTC.

CDR3 in amino acids: CAWNQRGKQYNEQFF. In DNA form, the CDR3 reads TGTGCCTGGAATCAGCGGGGGAAACAATACAATGAGCAGTTCTTC. The chain combines TRBV30 with TRBJ2-1, with 8 bases that match TRBD2. The germline gives CDR1 GTSNPN, CDR2 SVGIG (reference sequence). V lost 4 bases to trimming and J lost 4 bases; unmatched junction nucleotides: 9. The CDR3 contains 15 residues.

Of note for this clone: Its ends do not fully match the called genes, so a read error is possible. The chain is built from TRBV3-1 (or the pseudogene TRBV3-2) and TRBJ2-1; 9 bases match TRBD1. The germline gives CDR1 LGHDT, CDR2 YNNKEL (reference sequence). The CDR3 spans 12 residues. The CDR3 is CASSATRDREIF. In nucleotides, the CDR3 is TGTGCCAGCAGCGCCACCCGGGACAGGGAAATCTTC.

The V gene is TRBV18, the J gene TRBJ1-4, with no clear D. The CDR3 contains 16 residues. Germline CDR1 reads KGHSH; CDR2 reads LQKENI. Trimming shortened V by 3 bases and J by 1 base, and 12 bases separated the two germline ends. CDR3 in DNA: TGTGCCAGCTCACCGGCAGCCCCGGGAACTAATGAAAAACTGTTTTTT. Translated: CASSPAAPGTNEKLFF.

This clone occurred a few times. The chain recombines TRBV2 with TRBJ2-2, with D perhaps matching TRBD2 (7 bases). The germline V and J ends were trimmed by 4 bases and 1 base, with 13 bases remaining between them. The CDR3 covers 16 residues. The germline gives CDR1 SNHLY, CDR2 FYNNEI. The CDR3 protein is CASSVRGGLNTGELFF. In DNA form, the CDR3 reads TGTGCCAGCAGTGTAAGGGGGGGCCTGAACACCGGGGAGCTGTTTTTT.

The table lists this clone with a count of one. This chain uses TRBV19 with TRBJ1-2; 9 nucleotides match TRBD1. The CDR3 runs to 17 residues. V lost 7 bases to trimming and J lost 5 bases; unmatched junction nucleotides: 17. CDR1 and CDR2 from the germline V gene are LNHDA and SQIVND (reference sequence). Here the CDR3 DNA reads TGTGCCAGTACCAACTCTGTGGGGACAGGGATTTTTTATGGCTACACCTTC. As protein: CASTNSVGTGIFYGYTF.

This clone came up once. DNA for the CDR3: TGTGCCAGTAGTATTGTTCCAGGGGGAAACACCATATATTTT. This translates into CASSIVPGGNTIYF. The V call is TRBV19, the J call TRBJ1-3; D may be TRBD1 (5 bases). Germline V gives CDR1 LNHDA, CDR2 SQIVND (reference sequence). V dropped 3 bases and J dropped 4 bases, with 10 bases sitting between them. The CDR3 extends over 14 amino acids.

The rearrangement joins TRBV3-1 (or the pseudogene TRBV3-2) to TRBJ1-2; 7 bases fit TRBD1. The V segment lost 3 bases and the J segment 3 bases; nucleotides outside the gene matches: 10. The CDR3 has 16 residues. Germline values: CDR1 LGHDT, CDR2 YNNKEL (reference sequence). CDR3 loop: CASSQVDRDRDYGYTF. CDR3 DNA: TGTGCCAGCAGCCAGGTAGATAGGGACAGAGACTATGGCTACACCTTC.

The gene calls are TRBV7-3 and TRBJ1-6; 10 bases fit TRBD1. The CDR3 has 14 amino acids. V lost 11 bases, J lost 6 bases, and 7 bases stayed unmatched. Per the germline V gene, CDR1 is SGHTA and CDR2 is FQGTGA. The CDR3 DNA is TGTGCCTCACGACAGGGGGCGCCTAATTCACCCCTCCACTTT. Translation: CASRQGAPNSPLHF.